The T cell receptor (beta chain) under discussion was sequenced for a study of early T cells in non-severe SARS-CoV-2 infection. Overall study: Whole-blood bulk RNA, unsorted, was sequenced, and chains were unpaired.

Study-level findings and limits: Matching results from VDJdb favored anti-spike CD8 responses, leaving private and CD4 specificities undetected.

Each single cDNA molecule received a unique molecular identifier. TCRdb independently ran MiXCR on the 5' RACE reads; one entry per CDR3 protein. This table has 70,000 or so distinct CDR3 sequences, 9.5% to 13% appearing once. This clonotype has a count of ten or more. Its antigen is unidentified. CDR1 is SGHVS, CDR2 FQNEAQ, per germline. The CDR3 extends over 13 amino acids. J gave up 2 bases and V 5 bases, and 2 bases lay outside the gene matches. The sample in question was whole blood, obtained at baseline. The chain joins TRBV7-8 to TRBJ1-2; 7 bases map to TRBD1. This TCR was recovered from an adult who was a healthcare worker with PCR-confirmed SARS-CoV-2 infection or an uninfected control (not recorded which). CDR3: CASSPQGNYGYTF. The CDR3 DNA reads as TGTGCCAGCAGCCCACAGGGGAACTATGGCTACACCTTC.